These T cell receptor beta chains were read from a single sample in a study of tumor-infiltrating lymphocytes in primary liver carcinoma. TCRdb re-called the multiplex PCR reads with MiXCR, one entry per CDR3 protein. The sample consists of approximately 330,000 distinct CDR3 sequences, almost 65% of them appearing once. Input material: peripheral blood. Every receptor here comes from a middle-aged man with primary liver carcinoma and hepatitis B virus infection. The CDR3 runs from the conserved cysteine through the conserved F or W. D genes are given only for firm matches. Part of the rows lack a size; the others show once, few, many or a class for expanded clones.

d_gene: TRBD2; len: 19; v_gene: TRBV6-5; j_gene: TRBJ2-1; abundance: many; CDR3aa: CASSSTGTSGRRRTNEQFF; CDR3nt: TGTGCCAGCAGCTCAACCGGGACTAGCGGGAGACGGCGCACGAATGAGCAGTTCTTC
d_gene: TRBD1; len: 15; v_gene: TRBV12-3/TRBV12-4; j_gene: TRBJ2-4; abundance: many; CDR3aa: CASSPGQGGKNIQYF; CDR3nt: TGTGCCAGCAGTCCGGGACAGGGGGGGAAAAACATTCAGTACTTC
d_gene: .; len: 13; v_gene: TRBV11-2; j_gene: TRBJ2-7; abundance: medium-sized; CDR3aa: CASSPRTNYEQYF; CDR3nt: TGTGCCAGCAGCCCCCGGACCAACTACGAGCAGTACTTC
d_gene: TRBD1; len: 15; v_gene: TRBV5-4; j_gene: TRBJ1-2; abundance: .; CDR3aa: CASSLARGQGYGYIF; CDR3nt: TGTGCCAGTAGCTTGGCCAGGGGACAGGGCTACGGCTACATCTTC
d_gene: TRBD2; len: 15; v_gene: TRBV6-1; j_gene: TRBJ2-3; abundance: many; CDR3aa: CASISLAASTDTQYF; CDR3nt: TGTGCCAGCATTAGCCTAGCGGCCAGCACAGATACGCAGTATTTT
d_gene: .; len: 13; v_gene: TRBV29-1; j_gene: TRBJ2-7; abundance: many; CDR3aa: CSVSTGRVGEQYF; CDR3nt: TGCAGCGTATCGACAGGGAGGGTTGGCGAGCAGTACTTC
d_gene: TRBD2; len: 17; v_gene: TRBV7-9; j_gene: TRBJ2-2; abundance: few; CDR3aa: CASSLTSGRLNTGELFF; CDR3nt: TGTGCCAGCAGCTTGACTAGCGGGAGGTTGAACACCGGGGAGCTGTTTTTT
d_gene: TRBD2; len: 15; v_gene: TRBV29-1; j_gene: TRBJ2-7; abundance: .; CDR3aa: CSAEDVGGPNYEQYF; CDR3nt: TGCAGCGCTGAAGACGTGGGAGGGCCAAACTACGAGCAGTACTTC
d_gene: .; len: 14; v_gene: TRBV6-1; j_gene: TRBJ2-7; abundance: .; CDR3aa: CARTRGVQFYEQYF; CDR3nt: TGTGCCAGAACCCGCGGGGTGCAGTTCTACGAGCAGTACTTC
d_gene: TRBD2; len: 13; v_gene: TRBV28; j_gene: TRBJ2-7; abundance: .; CDR3aa: CASRSSGRYEQYF; CDR3nt: TGTGCCAGCAGGTCTAGCGGGAGGTACGAGCAGTACTTC
d_gene: .; len: 15; v_gene: TRBV4-1; j_gene: TRBJ1-1; abundance: .; CDR3aa: CASSQAGRGDTEAFF; CDR3nt: TGCGCCAGCAGCCAGGCGGGGAGGGGGGACACTGAAGCTTTCTTT
d_gene: .; len: 18; v_gene: TRBV11-1; j_gene: TRBJ2-1; abundance: .; CDR3aa: CASTTSPGTLGALSERFF; CDR3nt: TGTGCCAGCACCACCTCTCCCGGGACGTTGGGCGCTCTTAGTGAGCGGTTCTTC
d_gene: TRBD2; len: 15; v_gene: TRBV11-2; j_gene: TRBJ2-1; abundance: .; CDR3aa: CAISGSGRGYNEQFF; CDR3nt: TGTGCCATCAGCGGTAGCGGGAGAGGATACAATGAGCAGTTCTTC
d_gene: .; len: 13; v_gene: TRBV24-1; j_gene: TRBJ1-1; abundance: .; CDR3aa: CATIDLGYTEAFF; CDR3nt: TGTGCCACCATTGATTTGGGGTACACTGAAGCTTTCTTT
d_gene: .; len: 14; v_gene: TRBV12-3/TRBV12-4; j_gene: TRBJ1-1; abundance: many; CDR3aa: CASRGLGRPTEAFF; CDR3nt: TGTGCCAGCAGGGGATTAGGGCGGCCCACTGAAGCTTTCTTT
d_gene: TRBD1; len: 16; v_gene: TRBV5-1; j_gene: TRBJ2-2; abundance: once; CDR3aa: CASSLGQGARTWELFF; CDR3nt: TGCGCCAGCAGCTTAGGACAGGGGGCACGGACCTGGGAGCTGTTTTTT
d_gene: .; len: 15; v_gene: TRBV6-6; j_gene: TRBJ2-5; abundance: many; CDR3aa: CASSYVGGSQETQYF; CDR3nt: TGTGCCAGCAGTTACGTGGGAGGATCCCAAGAGACCCAGTACTTC
d_gene: .; len: 14; v_gene: TRBV30; j_gene: TRBJ2-7; abundance: .; CDR3aa: CAWRNPGVPFEQYF; CDR3nt: TGTGCCTGGAGGAACCCGGGAGTCCCGTTCGAGCAGTACTTC
d_gene: .; len: 10; v_gene: TRBV29-1; j_gene: TRBJ2-5; abundance: many; CDR3aa: CSVVLGTQYF; CDR3nt: TGCAGCGTTGTTTTGGGGACCCAGTACTTC
d_gene: .; len: 14; v_gene: TRBV6-1; j_gene: TRBJ1-4; abundance: many; CDR3aa: CASSEASQGGKLFF; CDR3nt: TGTGCCAGCAGTGAAGCGTCCCAAGGAGGAAAACTGTTTTTT
d_gene: TRBD2; len: 16; v_gene: TRBV11-2; j_gene: TRBJ2-5; abundance: .; CDR3aa: CASNSFSREIRETQYF; CDR3nt: TGTGCCAGCAACTCGTTCTCGCGGGAGATCCGAGAGACCCAGTACTTC
d_gene: TRBD2; len: 15; v_gene: TRBV12-3/TRBV12-4; j_gene: TRBJ2-1; abundance: .; CDR3aa: CASSLVGGIYNEQFF; CDR3nt: TGTGCCAGCAGTTTAGTGGGAGGGATCTACAATGAGCAGTTCTTC
d_gene: .; len: 20; v_gene: TRBV1; j_gene: TRBJ2-2; abundance: .; CDR3aa: CTSSQVSPPRARVDTGELFF; CDR3nt: TGCACCAGCAGCCAAGTTTCACCCCCGCGAGCGCGAGTTGATACCGGGGAGCTGTTTTTT